Listed below are T cell receptor beta chains from one sample, sequenced in a study of T-cell memory formation after mild COVID-19. Each CDR3 protein gets one entry after TCRdb re-called the 5' RACE reads with MiXCR. This sample has about 130,000 distinct CDR3 sequences, with around 27% found just once. Input material: PBMCs or a T cell subset sorted from them (not recorded which). Receptors were obtained from an adult woman who had mild COVID-19 (a few samples of this study predate the infection). Cell type and time point are not known. The CDR3 runs from the conserved cysteine through the conserved F or W. Fields, in order: V gene, D gene, clone size, J gene, CDR3 protein, CDR3 DNA. D genes are given only for firm matches. For some rows the clone size is stated as once, few or many, or as a class when expanded; others skip it.

TRBV7-2	NA	NA	TRBJ1-1	CASRKVGIEAFF	TGTGCCAGCAGAAAAGTTGGGATTGAAGCTTTCTTT
TRBV20-1	NA	NA	TRBJ2-7	CSARGLAASGTSYEQYF	TGCAGTGCTAGGGGGCTAGCCGCCTCAGGAACGTCCTACGAGCAGTACTTC
TRBV6-1	NA	NA	TRBJ2-7	CASRGGHSSYEQYF	TGTGCCAGCCGAGGGGGACATTCCTCCTACGAGCAGTACTTC
TRBV7-6	NA	NA	TRBJ2-7	CASSLAGQDYEQYF	TGTGCCAGCAGCTTAGCGGGACAAGACTACGAGCAGTACTTC
TRBV20-1	TRBD2	NA	TRBJ2-7	CSAVEREGLGEQYF	TGCAGTGCGGTAGAGCGGGAGGGTCTTGGGGAGCAGTACTTC
TRBV13	NA	NA	TRBJ1-6	CASSLGRQGSPLHF	TGTGCCAGCAGCTTAGGAAGACAAGGTTCACCCCTCCACTTT
TRBV6-2/TRBV6-3	TRBD2	NA	TRBJ2-1	CASSLGTSLYNEQFF	TGTGCCAGCAGTCTCGGGACTAGCCTCTACAATGAGCAGTTCTTC
TRBV10-2	TRBD1	many	TRBJ1-1	CASKPGGTEAFF	TGCGCCAGCAAGCCAGGGGGCACTGAAGCTTTCTTT
TRBV7-9	NA	NA	TRBJ1-1	CASSLVTGSSNTEAFF	TGTGCCAGCAGCTTAGTTACAGGGAGCTCGAACACTGAAGCTTTCTTT
TRBV5-1	TRBD1	NA	TRBJ2-7	CASSFGTGVDEQYF	TGCGCCAGCAGCTTCGGGACAGGGGTCGACGAGCAGTACTTC
TRBV12-3/TRBV12-4	NA	NA	TRBJ1-1	CASSLAGTREAFF	TGTGCCAGCAGTTTAGCAGGGACGAGGGAAGCTTTCTTT
TRBV4-1	NA	NA	TRBJ2-7	CASSQEAGSAYEQYF	TGCGCCAGCAGCCAAGAGGCAGGGAGCGCCTACGAGCAGTACTTC
TRBV7-6	TRBD2	NA	TRBJ2-7	CASSEGRGAREQYF	TGTGCCAGCAGCGAGGGGAGGGGTGCTCGAGAGCAGTACTTC
TRBV24-1	NA	NA	TRBJ2-2	CATSDADMGKNTGELFF	TGTGCCACCAGTGATGCGGACATGGGGAAGAACACCGGGGAGCTGTTTTTT
TRBV7-9	NA	NA	TRBJ1-2	CASKDGGMRGYTF	TGTGCCAGCAAGGACGGGGGGATGCGTGGCTACACCTTC
TRBV12-3/TRBV12-4	NA	NA	TRBJ1-1	CASSLERGAEYTEAFF	TGTGCCAGCAGTTTAGAAAGGGGCGCTGAGTACACTGAAGCTTTCTTT
TRBV4-1	TRBD1	NA	TRBJ2-2	CASSQDLDRVSGELFF	TGCGCCAGCAGCCAAGATTTGGACAGGGTCTCTGGGGAGCTGTTTTTT
TRBV14	TRBD2	few	TRBJ2-5	CASSPGLVETQYF	TGTGCCAGCAGCCCGGGACTAGTGGAGACCCAGTACTTC
TRBV29-1	NA	few	TRBJ2-2	CSVHGEGQNTGELFF	TGCAGCGTTCACGGGGAAGGGCAGAACACCGGGGAGCTGTTTTTT
TRBV5-1	NA	few	TRBJ2-7	CASSDGGSGEQYF	TGCGCCAGCAGCGATGGGGGCTCGGGAGAGCAGTACTTC
TRBV30	NA	NA	TRBJ2-7	CAWSVQASYEQYF	TGTGCCTGGAGTGTACAAGCCTCTTACGAGCAGTACTTC
TRBV30	TRBD1	few	TRBJ2-7	CAWNPGTGKYEQYF	TGTGCCTGGAACCCCGGGACAGGGAAGTACGAGCAGTACTTC
TRBV7-9	NA	few	TRBJ1-1	CASSFPQDEAFF	TGTGCCAGCAGCTTTCCCCAAGACGAAGCTTTCTTT
TRBV5-1	NA	NA	TRBJ2-7	CASSLVGGSYEQYF	TGTGCCAGCAGTTTAGTAGGGGGATCCTACGAGCAGTACTTC
TRBV10-3	TRBD2	NA	TRBJ2-7	CAISERASGYHEQYF	TGTGCCATCAGTGAGCGGGCTAGCGGGTACCACGAGCAGTACTTC